This TCR beta chain is from a study of patients and donors after allogeneic stem cell transplantation (dated by TCRdb to the early 2020s). About this clonotype: Its antigen target is currently unknown. Base qualities are missing; no much larger clone stands one base away.

Libraries came from RT-PCR. For sequencing, a NextSeq 550 was employed. TCRdb's own reprocessing of the public reads used fastp at Q25 and MiXCR and kept productive beta chains. Under each unique CDR3 protein, matching rows form one entry showing the most common genes and DNA. The sample table contains 200,000 to 250,000 distinct CDR3 sequences; only one count was recorded for roughly 13% of them. The ten largest clones capture approximately 10% of the sample. This clonotype was obtained from a human donor who was either an allogeneic HSCT recipient or a stem cell or donor lymphocyte infusion donor (not recorded which). It is not recorded whose cells these are; they may come from a transplant donor. The sequenced sample consisted of blood, either unsorted or a sorted T cell fraction (not recorded which).

Here the CDR3 is given as CASSPSGYTGELFF. Read as DNA, the sequence is TGTGCCAGCTCACCCTCAGGGTACACCGGGGAGCTGTTTTTT. The chain is encoded by TRBV18 joined to TRBJ2-2; TRBD1 is a weak D gene call, 5 bases matching. The CDR3, cysteine through phenylalanine, is 14 amino acids long. Here the CDR3 DNA is all that survives: 42 bases in frame from base 1. Via the germline V gene, CDR1 is KGHSH and CDR2 LQKENI. At the junction V is shortened by 3 bases and J by 3 bases, with 8 bases in between.